One sample yielded the 3 T cell receptor beta chains listed below, sequenced in a study of cytomegalovirus exposure and HLA in healthy donors. In the PCR, 60 Vbeta and 13 Jbeta primers were used. The data were produced by immunoSEQ multiplex PCR, yet TCRdb's version contains in-frame clones alone and is incomplete. Here the sample spans 150,000 to 190,000 clones, about three quarters being singletons. The sequencing input was PBMCs. The receptors shown here come from a man aged 18-30 years in good health and CMV-seronegative.

V is TRBV4-3 and J is TRBJ2-7, with 10 bases that match TRBD2. Germline assignment: CDR1 LGHNA and CDR2 YSLEER. This CDR3 is built from 15 residues. V gave up 4 bases and J gave up 3 bases; unmatched junction bases: 6. CDR3 protein: CASSPSASGSYEQYF. The CDR3 nucleotides read TGCGCCAGCAGCCCAAGCGCTAGCGGGAGCTACGAGCAGTACTTC.

The chain is built from TRBV19 and TRBJ1-4; maybe TRBD1 (6 bases). Per germline, CDR1 LNHDA and CDR2 SQIVND (reference sequence). The ends were cut back, 5 bases at V and 4 bases at J, with 14 bases in the middle. This CDR3 spans 15 amino acids. Here the CDR3 DNA reads TGTGCCAGTAGTCCCCCCAGGGGCCGTAATGAAAAACTGTTTTTT. Translated, it gives CASSPPRGRNEKLFF.

This clone was observed a handful of times. The chain employs TRBV6-5 and TRBJ2-7, with a tentative D call TRBD2 (5 bases). Germline CDR1 and CDR2: MNHEY and SVGAGI. Trimming stripped 0 bases from V and 9 bases from J, with 15 bases between. The CDR3 is 14 residues long. For the CDR3, the DNA is TGTGCCAGCAGTTACTCGGCCAGTCCTGGGAGGCAGTACTTC. It translates to CASSYSASPGRQYF.